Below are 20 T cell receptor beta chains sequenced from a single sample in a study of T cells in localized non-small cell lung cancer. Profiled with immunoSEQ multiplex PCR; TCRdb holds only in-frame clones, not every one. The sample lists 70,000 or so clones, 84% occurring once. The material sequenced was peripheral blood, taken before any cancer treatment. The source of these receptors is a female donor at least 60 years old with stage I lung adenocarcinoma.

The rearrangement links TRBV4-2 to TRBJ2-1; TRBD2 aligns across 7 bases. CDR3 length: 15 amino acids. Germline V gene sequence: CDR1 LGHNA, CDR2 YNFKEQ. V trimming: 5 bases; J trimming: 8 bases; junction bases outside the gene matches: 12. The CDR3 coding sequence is TGTGCCAGCAGCGTAGCGGGCAGGAGAGGGGATGAGCAGTTCTTC. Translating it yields CASSVAGRRGDEQFF.

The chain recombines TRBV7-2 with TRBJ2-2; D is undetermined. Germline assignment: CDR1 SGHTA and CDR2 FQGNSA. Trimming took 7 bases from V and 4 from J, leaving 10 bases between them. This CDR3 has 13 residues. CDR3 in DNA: TGTGCCAGCACCCGAGGTGGCACCGGGGAGCTGTTTTTT. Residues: CASTRGGTGELFF.

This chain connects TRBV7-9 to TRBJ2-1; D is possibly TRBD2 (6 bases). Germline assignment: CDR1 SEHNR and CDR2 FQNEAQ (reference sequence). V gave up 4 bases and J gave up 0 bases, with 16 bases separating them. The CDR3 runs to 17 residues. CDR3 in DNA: TGTGCCAGCAGCTATATTAGCGGCAGGAGCTCCTACAATGAGCAGTTCTTC. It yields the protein CASSYISGRSSYNEQFF. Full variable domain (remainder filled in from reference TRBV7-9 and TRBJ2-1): DTGVSQNPRHKITKRGQNVTFRCDPISEHNRLYWYRQTLGQGPEFLTYFQNEAQLEKSRLLSDRFSAERPKGSFSTLEIQRTEQGDSAMYLCASSYISGRSSYNEQFFGPGTRLTVL.

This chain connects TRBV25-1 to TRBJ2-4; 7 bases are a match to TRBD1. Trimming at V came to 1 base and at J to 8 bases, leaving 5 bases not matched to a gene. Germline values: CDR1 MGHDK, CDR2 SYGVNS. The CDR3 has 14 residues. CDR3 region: CASSESAGGHIQYF. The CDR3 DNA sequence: TGTGCCAGCAGTGAATCGGCAGGGGGTCACATTCAGTACTTC.

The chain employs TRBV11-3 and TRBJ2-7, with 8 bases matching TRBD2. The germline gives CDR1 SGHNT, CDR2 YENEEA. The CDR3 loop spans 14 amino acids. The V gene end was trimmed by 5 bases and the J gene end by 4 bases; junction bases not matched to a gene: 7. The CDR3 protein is CASSQAGLEYEQYF. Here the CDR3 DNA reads TGTGCCAGCAGCCAAGCGGGACTAGAATACGAGCAGTACTTC.

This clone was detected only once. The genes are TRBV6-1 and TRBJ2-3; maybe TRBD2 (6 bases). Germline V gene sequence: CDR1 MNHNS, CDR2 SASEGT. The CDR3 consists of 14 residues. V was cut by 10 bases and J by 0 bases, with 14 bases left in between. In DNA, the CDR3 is TGTGCCACCACCGGGGGATATAGCACAGATACGCAGTATTTT. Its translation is CATTGGYSTDTQYF.

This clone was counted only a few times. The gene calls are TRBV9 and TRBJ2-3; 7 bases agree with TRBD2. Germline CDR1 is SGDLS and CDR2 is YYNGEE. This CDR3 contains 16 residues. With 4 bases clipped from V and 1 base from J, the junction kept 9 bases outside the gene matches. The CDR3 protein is CASSPRTAGGTDTQYF. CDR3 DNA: TGTGCCAGCAGCCCCCGAACGGCGGGGGGCACAGATACGCAGTATTTT. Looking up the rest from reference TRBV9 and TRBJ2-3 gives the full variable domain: DSGVTQTPKHLITATGQRVTLRCSPRSGDLSVYWYQQSLDQGLQFLIQYYNGEERAKGNILERFSAQQFPDLHSELNLSSLELGDSALYFCASSPRTAGGTDTQYFGPGTRLTVL.

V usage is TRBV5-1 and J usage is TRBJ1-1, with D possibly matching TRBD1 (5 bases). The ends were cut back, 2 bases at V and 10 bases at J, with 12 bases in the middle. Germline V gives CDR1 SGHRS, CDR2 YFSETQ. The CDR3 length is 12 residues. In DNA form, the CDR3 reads TGCGCCAGCAGCTTTAGGCCAGGGCGAGCTTTCTTT. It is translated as CASSFRPGRAFF.

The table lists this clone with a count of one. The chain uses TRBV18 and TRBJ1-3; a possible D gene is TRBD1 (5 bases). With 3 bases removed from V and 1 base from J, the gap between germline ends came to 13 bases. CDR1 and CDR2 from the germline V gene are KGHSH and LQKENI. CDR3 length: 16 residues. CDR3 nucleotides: TGTGCCAGCTCACCTCCGGGACGCGGGTCTGGAAACACCATATATTTT. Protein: CASSPPGRGSGNTIYF.

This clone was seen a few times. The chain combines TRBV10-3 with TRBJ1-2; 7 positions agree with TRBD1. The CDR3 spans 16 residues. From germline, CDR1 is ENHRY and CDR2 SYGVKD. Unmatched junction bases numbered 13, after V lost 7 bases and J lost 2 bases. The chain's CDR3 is CAITRQGLSRNYGYTF. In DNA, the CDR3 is TGTGCCATCACCAGACAGGGATTATCGAGAAACTATGGCTACACCTTC.

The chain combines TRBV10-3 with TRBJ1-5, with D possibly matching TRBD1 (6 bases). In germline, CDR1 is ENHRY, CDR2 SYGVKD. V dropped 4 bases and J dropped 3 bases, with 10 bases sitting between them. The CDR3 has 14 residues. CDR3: CAISGTALNQPQHF. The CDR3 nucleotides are TGTGCCATCAGTGGGACAGCACTCAATCAGCCCCAGCATTTT.

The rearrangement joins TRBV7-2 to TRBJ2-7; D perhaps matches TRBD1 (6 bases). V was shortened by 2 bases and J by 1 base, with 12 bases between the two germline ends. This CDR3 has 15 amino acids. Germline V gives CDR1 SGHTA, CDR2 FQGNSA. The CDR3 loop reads CASSLTFGQSYEQYF. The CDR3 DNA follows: TGTGCCAGCAGCTTAACTTTCGGACAGTCCTACGAGCAGTACTTC. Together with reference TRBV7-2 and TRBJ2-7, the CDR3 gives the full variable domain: GAGVSQSPSNKVTEKGKDVELRCDPISGHTALYWYRQSLGQGLEFLIYFQGNSAPDKSGLPSDRFSAERTGGSVSTLTIQRTQQEDSAVYLCASSLTFGQSYEQYFGPGTRLTVT.

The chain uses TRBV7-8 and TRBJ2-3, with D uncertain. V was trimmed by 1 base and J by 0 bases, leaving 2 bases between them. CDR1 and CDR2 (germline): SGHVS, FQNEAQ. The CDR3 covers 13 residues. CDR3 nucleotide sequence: TGTGCCAGCAGCTTAGGGAGCACAGATACGCAGTATTTT. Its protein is CASSLGSTDTQYF.

The CDR3 protein is CASSIVPGPSGGEQFF. In DNA form, the CDR3 reads TGTGCCAGTAGTATTGTCCCGGGGCCCAGCGGCGGTGAGCAGTTCTTC. The chain links TRBV19 to TRBJ2-1; D is perhaps TRBD1 or TRBD2 (5 bases each). The CDR3 totals 16 residues. Deletions cut 3 bases from V and 9 bases from J, with 21 bases between. CDR1 LNHDA and CDR2 SQIVND come from the germline V gene (reference sequence). The whole variable domain, remainder taken from reference TRBV19 and TRBJ2-1, is DGGITQSPKYLFRKEGQNVTLSCEQNLNHDAMYWYRQDPGQGLRLIYYSQIVNDFQKGDIAEGYSVSREKKESFPLTVTSAQKNPTAFYLCASSIVPGPSGGEQFFGPGTRLTVL.

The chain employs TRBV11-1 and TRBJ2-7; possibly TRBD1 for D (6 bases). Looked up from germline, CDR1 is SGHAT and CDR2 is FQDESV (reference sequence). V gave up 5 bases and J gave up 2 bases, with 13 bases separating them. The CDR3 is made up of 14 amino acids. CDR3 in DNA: TGTGCCAGCAGCCAAAACCGGGACACCTACGAGCAGTACTTC. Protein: CASSQNRDTYEQYF.

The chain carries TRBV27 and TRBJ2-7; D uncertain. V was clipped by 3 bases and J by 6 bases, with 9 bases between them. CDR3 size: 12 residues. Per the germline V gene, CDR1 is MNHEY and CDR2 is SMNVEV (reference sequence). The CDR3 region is CASSFPDREQYF. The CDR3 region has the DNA TGTGCCAGCAGTTTCCCCGATCGCGAGCAGTACTTC.

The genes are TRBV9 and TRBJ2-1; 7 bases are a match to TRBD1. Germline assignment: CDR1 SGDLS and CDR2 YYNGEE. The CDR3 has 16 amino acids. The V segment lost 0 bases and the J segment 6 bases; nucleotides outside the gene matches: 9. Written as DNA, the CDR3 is TGTGCCAGCAGCGTAGATAGGGACAGAGGGGGCAATGAGCAGTTCTTC. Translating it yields CASSVDRDRGGNEQFF.

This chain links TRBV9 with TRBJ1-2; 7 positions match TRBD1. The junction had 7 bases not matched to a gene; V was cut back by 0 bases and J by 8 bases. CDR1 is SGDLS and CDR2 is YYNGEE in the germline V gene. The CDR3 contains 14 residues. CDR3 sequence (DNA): TGTGCCAGCAGCGTAGGAGGGGGCGCCAGGGGCTACACCTTC. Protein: CASSVGGGARGYTF.

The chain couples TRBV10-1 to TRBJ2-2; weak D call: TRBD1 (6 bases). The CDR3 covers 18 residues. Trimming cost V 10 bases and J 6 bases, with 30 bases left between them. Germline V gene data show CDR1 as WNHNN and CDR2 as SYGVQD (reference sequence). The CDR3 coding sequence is TGCGCCAACAAGAATAAACGAGGACAGCTTCGCGTCCCCGGGGAGCTGTTTTTT. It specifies CANKNKRGQLRVPGELFF.

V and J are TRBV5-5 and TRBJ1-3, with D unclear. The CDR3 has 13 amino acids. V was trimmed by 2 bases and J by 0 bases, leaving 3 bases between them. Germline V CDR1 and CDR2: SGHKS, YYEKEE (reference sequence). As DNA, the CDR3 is TGTGCCAGCAGCTTAAGCTCTGGAAACACCATATATTTT. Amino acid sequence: CASSLSSGNTIYF.